This is a list of T cell receptor beta chains from one sample in a study of response to subunit inactivated influenza vaccine. TCRdb re-called the RT-PCR reads with MiXCR, one entry per CDR3 protein. There are more than 150,000 distinct CDR3 sequences in the sample; 7.5% to 10% occur only once, and roughly 11% lies in the top ten. This specimen was non-naive T cells sorted from PBMCs, taken on the day of vaccination. The receptors stem from a man in his fifties or sixties who received an inactivated influenza vaccine. Both conserved end residues are part of each CDR3. The D gene is left open where the match is weak. Clone size is given for some rows only: seen once, a few or many times, or a class if the clone is expanded.

>TRBV20-1|TRBD1|TRBJ2-5|NA
CSVFGQGAWETQYF
TGCAGTGTTTTCGGACAGGGGGCGTGGGAGACCCAGTACTTC
>TRBV15|NA|TRBJ2-2|NA
CATSRGHRRWNTGELFF
TGTGCCACCAGCAGAGGTCACAGGAGATGGAACACCGGGGAGCTGTTTTTT
>TRBV20-1|TRBD2|TRBJ2-5|NA
CSAIDPGGAKTQYF
TGCAGTGCTATTGATCCCGGGGGGGCCAAGACCCAGTACTTC
>TRBV24-1|TRBD1|TRBJ2-5|few
CATSDHRGSQETQYF
TGTGCCACCAGTGATCACAGGGGATCCCAAGAGACCCAGTACTTC
>TRBV24-1|NA|TRBJ2-3|few
CATSDLGDTDTQYF
TGTGCCACCAGTGATTTGGGGGACACAGATACGCAGTATTTT
>TRBV6-1|NA|TRBJ1-3|NA
CASSPAGGLYSGNTIYF
TGTGCCAGCAGTCCGGCTGGTGGGCTATACTCTGGAAACACCATATATTTT
>TRBV20-1|TRBD2|TRBJ2-2|few
CSAWGPGGSSGELFF
TGCAGTGCATGGGGACCGGGAGGGTCGTCGGGGGAGCTGTTTTTT
>TRBV2|NA|TRBJ2-5|NA
CASRRTTQTQYF
TGTGCCAGCAGACGCACAACCCAGACCCAGTACTTC
>TRBV29-1|TRBD2|TRBJ2-5|many
CSVGTSGGHQETQYF
TGCAGCGTTGGTACTAGCGGGGGACACCAAGAGACCCAGTACTTC
>TRBV24-1|NA|TRBJ2-2|few
CATRGQGPSGELFF
TGTGCCACCAGAGGACAAGGGCCCTCCGGGGAGCTGTTTTTT
>TRBV28|TRBD1|TRBJ2-5|few
CASSTGGRETQYF
TGTGCCAGCAGCACAGGGGGCCGGGAGACCCAGTACTTC
>TRBV7-2|TRBD1|TRBJ2-4|NA
CASSYNRGDIQYF
TGTGCCAGCAGCTATAACAGGGGAGACATTCAGTACTTC
>TRBV6-1|TRBD1|TRBJ1-2|few
CASSGGQGAPYGYTF
TGTGCCAGCTCCGGCGGACAGGGTGCCCCCTATGGCTACACCTTC
>TRBV29-1|NA|TRBJ1-4|many
CSVASRTNEKLFF
TGCAGCGTAGCAAGCAGAACTAATGAAAAACTGTTTTTT
>TRBV5-1|NA|TRBJ2-2|many
CASSFNGNTGELFF
TGCGCCAGCAGCTTTAACGGAAACACCGGGGAGCTGTTTTTT
>TRBV7-2|NA|TRBJ2-5|many
CASSLAQGGAETQYF
TGTGCCAGCAGCTTAGCGCAGGGGGGCGCAGAGACCCAGTACTTC
>TRBV28|NA|TRBJ2-7|NA
CASSLYAQYRREQYF
TGTGCCAGCAGTTTATACGCCCAGTACCGTCGCGAGCAGTACTTC
>TRBV6-1|TRBD1|TRBJ2-6|many
CASIPGTGNSGANVLTF
TGTGCCAGCATCCCCGGGACAGGAAACTCTGGGGCCAACGTCCTGACTTTC
>TRBV19|NA|TRBJ2-7|few
CASSRQANEQYF
TGTGCCAGCTCCCGACAGGCCAACGAGCAGTACTTC
>TRBV29-1|NA|TRBJ1-1|many
CSVSDSSTEAFF
TGCAGCGTTTCGGACAGTTCCACTGAAGCTTTCTTT
>TRBV12-3/TRBV12-4|TRBD1|TRBJ1-2|NA
CASSGDRGGYTF
TGTGCCAGCAGTGGGGACAGGGGTGGCTACACCTTC
>TRBV20-1|NA|TRBJ2-1|NA
CSAFGRNEQFF
TGCAGTGCGTTTGGCCGCAATGAGCAGTTCTTC
>TRBV6-2/TRBV6-3|NA|TRBJ2-3|NA
CASSFQGRGSTQYF
TGTGCCAGCAGTTTTCAGGGGCGAGGAAGTACGCAGTATTTT
>TRBV29-1|TRBD1|TRBJ2-3|NA
CSAGTGSDTQYF
TGCAGCGCCGGGACAGGGTCAGATACGCAGTATTTT
>TRBV12-3/TRBV12-4|TRBD1|TRBJ1-4|NA
CASSSSGTASKLFF
TGTGCCAGCAGTTCGTCCGGGACAGCCTCAAAACTGTTTTTT
>TRBV20-1|TRBD2|TRBJ2-3|many
CSARDFGTSGNTDTQYF
TGCAGTGCTAGAGATTTCGGGACTAGCGGCAACACAGATACGCAGTATTTT
>TRBV18|TRBD1|TRBJ2-3|NA
CASSLGQGAWTDTQYF
TGTGCCAGCTCACTCGGACAGGGGGCTTGGACAGATACGCAGTATTTT
>TRBV11-2|TRBD2|TRBJ2-3|few
CASTNSGGTTDTQYF
TGTGCCAGCACCAATAGCGGGGGGACCACAGATACGCAGTATTTT
>TRBV7-2|TRBD1|TRBJ1-1|NA
CASSGRTGGSQAFF
TGTGCCAGCAGCGGACGGACAGGGGGCAGTCAAGCTTTCTTT
>TRBV20-1|NA|TRBJ2-7|few
CSARDIAYEQYF
TGCAGTGCTAGAGATATTGCCTACGAGCAGTACTTC
>TRBV7-9|NA|TRBJ2-3|many
CASSLLSGVADTQYF
TGTGCCAGCAGCCTACTTTCTGGGGTGGCAGATACGCAGTATTTT
>TRBV12-3/TRBV12-4|NA|TRBJ1-1|many
CASSPHGTMNTEAFF
TGTGCCAGCAGCCCCCATGGGACAATGAACACTGAAGCTTTCTTT
>TRBV5-1|TRBD1|TRBJ1-2|few
CASSLERGQGVF
TGCGCCAGCAGCTTGGAGAGGGGACAGGGGGTCTTC
>TRBV4-3|NA|TRBJ1-1|few
CASSQALGANTEAFF
TGCGCCAGCAGCCAAGCCCTGGGGGCGAACACTGAAGCTTTCTTT
>TRBV5-1|TRBD1|TRBJ2-7|many
CASSPDSRTGKTYEQYF
TGCGCCAGCAGCCCAGACAGCAGGACAGGTAAAACCTACGAGCAGTACTTC
>TRBV20-1|TRBD1|TRBJ2-1|NA
CSANRGREDEQFF
TGCAGTGCCAACAGGGGGCGCGAGGATGAGCAGTTCTTC
>TRBV5-1|TRBD1|TRBJ1-2|many
CASSYRQGEASYTF
TGCGCCAGCAGCTACCGACAGGGGGAGGCAAGCTACACCTTC
>TRBV3-1|TRBD2|TRBJ2-7|NA
CASSPRLATEQYF
TGTGCCAGCAGCCCTAGACTAGCGACCGAGCAGTACTTC
>TRBV19|NA|TRBJ1-2|NA
CASRNDGAIGYTF
TGTGCCAGTAGGAACGACGGTGCTATTGGCTACACCTTC
>TRBV7-2|NA|TRBJ2-7|few
CASSLSGGNYEQYF
TGTGCCAGCAGCTTGTCTGGGGGCAACTACGAGCAGTACTTC
>TRBV20-1|NA|TRBJ1-2|NA
CSARWGGDGYTF
TGCAGTGCCAGGTGGGGGGGAGATGGCTACACCTTC
>TRBV27|TRBD1|TRBJ1-6|many
CASSYIQGVNSPLHF
TGTGCCAGCAGTTACATACAGGGGGTAAACTCACCCCTCCACTTT
>TRBV14|NA|TRBJ1-2|few
CASSYGRAYTF
TGTGCCAGCAGCTACGGACGTGCCTACACCTTC
>TRBV4-1|TRBD2|TRBJ2-1|many
CASSQPSLAGVTYNEQFF
TGCGCCAGCAGCCAACCAAGTTTAGCGGGAGTCACCTACAATGAGCAGTTCTTC
>TRBV24-1|NA|TRBJ2-7|few
CATSDPSTGSYEQYF
TGTGCCACCAGTGACCCGTCGACAGGCTCCTACGAGCAGTACTTC
>TRBV30|TRBD2|TRBJ2-3|NA
CAWSVTLAGDTQYF
TGTGCCTGGAGTGTTACTCTAGCGGGAGATACGCAGTATTTT
>TRBV12-3/TRBV12-4|TRBD1|TRBJ1-4|many
CASSTTGEELFF
TGTGCCAGCAGCACGACAGGGGAGGAACTGTTTTTT
>TRBV13|NA|TRBJ2-7|many
CASSLLGTIPYEQYF
TGTGCCAGCAGCTTACTAGGGACGATCCCCTACGAGCAGTACTTC
>TRBV28|NA|TRBJ2-7|many
CASSLRVELRSSYEQYF
TGTGCCAGCAGTTTGCGGGTAGAACTAAGGAGCTCCTACGAGCAGTACTTC
>TRBV7-9|NA|TRBJ1-4|many
CASSLSQGRVEKLFF
TGTGCCAGCAGCCTGAGCCAGGGAAGAGTCGAAAAACTGTTTTTT
>TRBV7-9|NA|TRBJ2-1|many
CATRSGYNEQFF
TGTGCCACGCGGAGCGGCTACAATGAGCAGTTCTTC
>TRBV27|TRBD2|TRBJ2-1|many
CASKRGRGGPNEQFF
TGTGCCAGCAAACGGGGGCGGGGGGGCCCCAATGAGCAGTTCTTC